This T cell receptor beta chain is from a study of blood T cell repertoires in COVID-19. CDR3 length: 11 residues. V dropped 7 bases and J dropped 4 bases, with 7 bases sitting between them. Germline CDR1 is SNHLY and CDR2 is FYNNEI. Sequencing used immunoSEQ multiplex PCR; TCRdb keeps in-frame clones, though not all of them. The sample shows approximately 180,000 clones, approximately 90% of them seen only once. The sequence derives from a man in his forties with active or convalescent COVID-19. What was sequenced was peripheral blood. The rearrangement joins TRBV2 to TRBJ1-2; no reliable D call. This chain's CDR3 is CASTASYGYTF. The CDR3 region has the DNA TGTGCCAGCACTGCGAGCTATGGCTACACCTTC.